Described below is a single T cell receptor beta chain sequence and its context. J was trimmed by 4 bases and V by 2 bases; bases with no gene match: 5. Germline values: CDR1 SGDLS, CDR2 YYNGEE. This CDR3 is built from 14 residues. Enrolled during active infection, Seattle patients were then followed longitudinally. This specimen belongs to a study of blood T cell repertoires in COVID-19. TCRdb's table, derived via immunoSEQ multiplex PCR, lists solely in-frame clones and lacks some. The sample includes 300,000 to 350,000 clones, 80% to 90% of them seen just once. Sequenced sample: peripheral blood. The V gene is TRBV9, the J gene TRBJ1-1; TRBD1 matches 7 bases. The source of this sequence is a man aged 25 to 40 with COVID-19, enrolled during active disease. This chain's CDR3 is CASSVTGRATEAFF. The CDR3 coding sequence is TGTGCCAGCAGCGTGACAGGGCGGGCCACTGAAGCTTTCTTT. Supplemented by reference TRBV9 and TRBJ1-1, the full variable domain reads DSGVTQTPKHLITATGQRVTLRCSPRSGDLSVYWYQQSLDQGLQFLIQYYNGEERAKGNILERFSAQQFPDLHSELNLSSLELGDSALYFCASSVTGRATEAFFGQGTRLTVV.